The present TCR beta chain was sequenced within a study of T cell responses to AZD1222 COVID-19 vaccine. This CDR3 comprises 14 residues. Germline V gene data show CDR1 as SGHRS and CDR2 as YFSETQ. V was clipped by 4 bases and J by 6 bases, with 11 bases between them. The repertoire was sequenced with immunoSEQ multiplex PCR; TCRdb's copy has only in-frame clones and lacks some. The table includes roughly 200,000 clones, 85% to 95% detected once. The chain uses TRBV5-1 and TRBJ1-6, with D perhaps TRBD1 (6 bases). The sample consisted of peripheral blood, taken on day 0 of AZD1222 vaccination. The source of this sequence is an adult in good health. CDR3 in DNA: TGCGCCAGCAGCCTGGACAGCCCTAATTCACCCCTCCACTTT. It codes for CASSLDSPNSPLHF.